The source of this T cell receptor beta chain is a study of T cell responses to AZD1222 COVID-19 vaccine. Study results and caveats: In a largely white British group with more females than males, clonal diversity was possibly underestimated. Researchers report vaccine-associated CD4 TCRs spanning spike, with dominance at 160-218 and 743-854. The study found Spike-specific TCR breadth and depth rose after two AZD1222 doses. Reportedly, nearly half of unique spike TCRs recognized epitopes outside B.1.351/B.1.1.7 mutations.

Concerning this clone: No antigen is known for it.

In germline, CDR1 is SGHTS, CDR2 YDEGEE. The CDR3 runs 16 residues. After removal of 4 bases from V and 2 bases from J, the junction contained 7 bases not matched to a gene. Sequenced by immunoSEQ multiplex PCR; TCRdb stores in-frame clones only, minus some. This specimen shows more than 110,000 clones; the ten leading clones hold 2% to 2.5%. V is TRBV5-8 and J is TRBJ1-3; 9 bases line up with TRBD1. The sequenced sample was peripheral blood. The receptor's source is an adult in good health. Written as DNA, the CDR3 is TGTGCCAGCAGCGTCGACAGGGGGGTAGCTGGAAACACCATATATTTT. This encodes CASSVDRGVAGNTIYF. Drawing the rest from reference TRBV5-8 and TRBJ1-3, the complete variable domain is EAGVTQSPTHLIKTRGQQATLRCSPISGHTSVYWYQQALGLGLQFLLWYDEGEERNRGNFPPRFSGRQFPNYSSELNVNALELEDSALYLCASSVDRGVAGNTIYFGEGSWLTVV.